The 20 T cell receptor beta chains given below trace back to one sample, sequenced in a study of cytomegalovirus exposure and HLA in healthy donors. Primers included in the PCR were 60 Vbeta and 13 Jbeta primers. Produced via immunoSEQ multiplex PCR; TCRdb's table is partial and in-frame only. The sample includes more than 150,000 clones, 65% to 85% seen only once; the top ten take approximately 1.3%. The sequencing input was PBMCs. The origin of the receptors is a girl aged 10 to 17 in good health and CMV-seropositive.

This sequence joins TRBV10-2 and TRBJ2-7, with a possible D match to TRBD1 (6 bases). This CDR3 contains 12 residues. Between the trimmed V and J ends, which lost 5 bases and 4 bases, there was a span of 9 bases. CDR1 and CDR2 (germline): WSHSY, SAAADI. The CDR3 sequence: CASSQTGYEQYF. CDR3 nucleotides: TGCGCCAGCAGTCAAACAGGGTACGAGCAGTACTTC.

The genes are TRBV2 and TRBJ2-1; TRBD2 might be the D (7 bases). The CDR3 has 17 residues. The ends were cut back, 7 bases at V and 3 bases at J, with 22 bases in the middle. Germline lookup yields CDR1 SNHLY and CDR2 FYNNEI. In DNA, the CDR3 is TGTGCCAGCATACTCGCAAGGGGGGGCGGGGACTACAATGAGCAGTTCTTC. Amino acid sequence: CASILARGGGDYNEQFF.

CDR3 DNA sequence: TGCGCCAGCAGCCTTAGCGGGAGGGTTGATGAGCAGTACTTC. It encodes CASSLSGRVDEQYF. The V gene is TRBV4-1, the J gene TRBJ2-7; 11 bases line up with TRBD2. Germline V gene sequence: CDR1 MGHRA, CDR2 YSYEKL. The CDR3 runs to 14 residues. V shed 4 bases and J 7 bases; nucleotides not matched to a gene: 6.

The chain uses TRBV19 and TRBJ1-5; perhaps TRBD1 as D (5 bases). This CDR3 has 13 amino acids. CDR1 is LNHDA and CDR2 is SQIVND in the germline V gene (reference sequence). Trimming took 7 bases from V and 5 from J, leaving 12 bases between them. The CDR3 coding sequence is TGTGCCAGTACTCATACGGGGGATCAGCCCCAGCATTTT. Translating it yields CASTHTGDQPQHF. Looking up the rest from reference TRBV19 and TRBJ1-5 gives the full variable domain: DGGITQSPKYLFRKEGQNVTLSCEQNLNHDAMYWYRQDPGQGLRLIYYSQIVNDFQKGDIAEGYSVSREKKESFPLTVTSAQKNPTAFYLCASTHTGDQPQHFGDGTRLSIL.

The chain carries TRBV11-2 and TRBJ2-7; D unclear. V was shortened by 5 bases and J by 1 base, with 6 bases between the two germline ends. CDR1 SGHAT and CDR2 FQNNGV come from the germline V gene. This CDR3 has 12 amino acids. Here the CDR3 DNA reads TGTGCCAGCAGCCCCTTATCCTACGAGCAGTACTTC. Translation: CASSPLSYEQYF. The variable domain in full, completed from reference TRBV11-2 and TRBJ2-7, reads EAGVAQSPRYKIIEKRQSVAFWCNPISGHATLYWYQQILGQGPKLLIQFQNNGVVDDSQLPKDRFSAERLKGVDSTLKIQPAKLEDSAVYLCASSPLSYEQYFGPGTRLTVT.

The V gene is TRBV5-4, the J gene TRBJ2-5, with 7 positions matching TRBD2. Germline V gives CDR1 SGHNT, CDR2 YYREEE (reference sequence). This CDR3 contains 14 residues. V lost 1 base to trimming and J lost 4 bases; unmatched junction nucleotides: 4. CDR3 sequence reads: CASSLMSGGETQYF. Written as DNA, the CDR3 is TGTGCCAGCAGCTTGATGTCGGGAGGAGAGACCCAGTACTTC.

This sequence joins TRBV5-6 and TRBJ2-1, with D possibly matching TRBD2 (5 bases). Germline loops: CDR1 SGHDT, CDR2 YYEEEE. The CDR3 runs 15 residues. Trimming removed 0 bases from V and 4 bases from J, with 11 bases in between. CDR3: CASSLARESYNEQFF. The CDR3 region has the DNA TGTGCCAGCAGCTTGGCCCGGGAATCATACAATGAGCAGTTCTTC.

A few counts support this clone. The chain carries TRBV10-3 and TRBJ2-1, with 8 bases fitting TRBD1. CDR3 length: 16 residues. The germline gives CDR1 ENHRY, CDR2 SYGVKD. With 7 bases clipped from V and 1 base from J, the junction kept 9 bases outside the gene matches. CDR3 sequence: CAITNPGQESYNEQFF. CDR3 nucleotide sequence: TGTGCCATCACTAATCCGGGACAGGAGTCCTACAATGAGCAGTTCTTC.

This clone has a handful of counts. The chain is built from TRBV30 and TRBJ1-1; 7 bases align to TRBD1. Looked up from germline, CDR1 is GTSNPN and CDR2 is SVGIG (reference sequence). The CDR3 totals 11 residues. The J segment lost 3 bases and the V segment lost 8 bases, leaving 3 bases of the junction unmatched. DNA for the CDR3: TGTGCCGCGACAGGGTACACTGAAGCTTTCTTT. Translated, it gives CAATGYTEAFF.

The J gene is TRBJ2-4, the V gene TRBV19, with D perhaps matching TRBD2 (5 bases). The CDR3 runs 14 residues. CDR1 is LNHDA and CDR2 is SQIVND in the germline V gene (reference sequence). V was cut by 7 bases and J by 3 bases, with 13 bases left in between. This chain's CDR3 is CASKEGSGKNIQYF. In DNA, the CDR3 is TGTGCCAGTAAAGAGGGATCAGGCAAAAACATTCAGTACTTC.

The chain couples TRBV10-3 to TRBJ1-2; a weak D match, TRBD1 (6 bases). Trimming shortened V by 9 bases and J by 3 bases, and 20 bases separated the two germline ends. Germline V CDR1 and CDR2: ENHRY, SYGVKD. The CDR3 has 15 residues. As DNA, the CDR3 is TGTGCCATTGGCCGTCCGGCGGGGGGCGACTATGGCTACACCTTC. Protein sequence: CAIGRPAGGDYGYTF.

This chain connects TRBV19 to TRBJ1-1; no reliable D call. Trimming cost V 6 bases and J 2 bases, with 13 bases left between them. This CDR3 has 14 residues. CDR1 is LNHDA and CDR2 is SQIVND in the germline V gene (reference sequence). The CDR3 region has the DNA TGTGCCAGTAGCTCGGGGTGGCAAAACACTGAAGCTTTCTTT. This sequence encodes CASSSGWQNTEAFF.

The chain employs TRBV7-2 and TRBJ1-1; 8 nucleotides line up with TRBD1. V lost 4 bases to trimming and J lost 1 base; unmatched junction nucleotides: 8. The V gene's germline CDR1 is SGHTA and CDR2 FQGNSA. This CDR3 comprises 16 residues. DNA for the CDR3: TGTGCCAGCAGCTCTCTTACAGGGGGTACGAACACTGAAGCTTTCTTT. Its protein product is CASSSLTGGTNTEAFF.

V and J are TRBV30 and TRBJ2-1; 9 positions agree with TRBD2. The V and J ends lost 4 bases and 6 bases, in that order; junction bases with no gene match: 7. Per the germline V gene, CDR1 is GTSNPN and CDR2 is SVGIG (reference sequence). The CDR3 consists of 14 residues. CDR3 sequence: CAWTTGTSLNEQFF. The CDR3 nucleotides read TGTGCCTGGACAACCGGGACTAGCCTCAATGAGCAGTTCTTC.

The chain recombines TRBV4-2 with TRBJ1-5; D is perhaps TRBD1 (6 bases). V shed 4 bases and J shed 3 bases, with 13 bases lying between them. The CDR3 has 15 residues. CDR1 is LGHNA and CDR2 is YNFKEQ in the germline V gene. CDR3: CASSPGVQSNQPQHF. The CDR3 DNA reads TGTGCCAGCAGCCCAGGGGTCCAGTCCAATCAGCCCCAGCATTTT.

The chain is built from TRBV28 and TRBJ1-4, with TRBD1 as a possible D gene (6 bases). Germline V gene lookup returns CDR1 MDHEN and CDR2 SYDVKM. The germline V and J ends were trimmed by 4 bases and 6 bases, with 12 bases remaining between them. The CDR3 totals 14 residues. As DNA, the CDR3 is TGTGCCAGCAGTTCTCCGGACAGTCATGAAAAACTGTTTTTT. Its translation is CASSSPDSHEKLFF.

The chain carries TRBV5-6 and TRBJ1-1; 8 positions agree with TRBD1. The J segment lost 7 bases and the V segment lost 4 bases, leaving 9 bases of the junction unmatched. This CDR3 comprises 14 residues. Germline V gives CDR1 SGHDT, CDR2 YYEEEE. The CDR3 nucleotides are TGTGCCAGCAGCCCCTACCGGACAGGGAGTGAAGCTTTCTTT. Translated, it gives CASSPYRTGSEAFF. Based on the CDR3 plus reference TRBV5-6 and TRBJ1-1, the full variable domain is DAGVTQSPTHLIKTRGQQVTLRCSPKSGHDTVSWYQQALGQGPQFIFQYYEEEERQRGNFPDRFSGHQFPNYSSELNVNALLLGDSALYLCASSPYRTGSEAFFGQGTRLTVV.

The CDR3 coding sequence is TGTGCTAGTGGTTTCTACTCCTTGAGAGGTTCCTCCTACGAGCAGTACTTC. It yields the protein CASGFYSLRGSSYEQYF. The V call is TRBV12-5, the J call TRBJ2-7; no reliable D call. Trimming cost V 3 bases and J 0 bases, with 18 bases left between them. The length of the CDR3 is 17 residues. In germline, CDR1 is LGHNT, CDR2 FRNRAP.

The chain combines TRBV4-1 with TRBJ2-7; the match to TRBD2 covers 8 bases. This CDR3 is 15 amino acids long. CDR1 is MGHRA and CDR2 is YSYEKL in the germline V gene. With V trimmed by 2 bases and J by 1 base, 4 bases remained unmatched. The DNA for the CDR3 is TGCGCCAGCAGCCAACCGGGACTAGAGTCCTACGAGCAGTACTTC. Translation: CASSQPGLESYEQYF.

Only one count was recorded for this clone. The chain carries TRBV5-1 and TRBJ2-7; TRBD2 aligns across 12 bases. The length of the CDR3 is 14 residues. V was clipped by 4 bases and J by 6 bases; unmatched bases: 5. The germline V gene has CDR1 SGHRS and CDR2 YFSETQ. The CDR3 DNA follows: TGCGCCAGCAGCAGACTAGCGGGAGATCCCGAGCAGTACTTC. Protein sequence: CASSRLAGDPEQYF.